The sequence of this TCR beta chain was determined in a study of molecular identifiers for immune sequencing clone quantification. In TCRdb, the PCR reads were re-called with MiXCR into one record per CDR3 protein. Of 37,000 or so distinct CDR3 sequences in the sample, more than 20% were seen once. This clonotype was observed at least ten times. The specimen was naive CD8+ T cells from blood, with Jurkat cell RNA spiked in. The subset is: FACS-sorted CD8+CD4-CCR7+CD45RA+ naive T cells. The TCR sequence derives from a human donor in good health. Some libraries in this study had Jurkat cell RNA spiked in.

In DNA form, the CDR3 reads TGTGCCAGCAGCTCGTATAACGATCTCGGGCGCCCAGATACGCAGTATTTT. This translates into CASSSYNDLGRPDTQYF. The J gene is TRBJ2-3, the V gene TRBV5-6; D unclear. Germline assignment: CDR1 SGHDT and CDR2 YYEEEE. There are 17 residues in the CDR3. Trimming removed 3 bases from V and 4 bases from J, with 21 bases in between.